Presented here are 18 T cell receptor beta chains from one specimen sequenced in a study of OX40 agonist ivuxolimab in advanced cancers. Produced via immunoSEQ multiplex PCR; TCRdb's table is partial and in-frame only. The sample carries tens of thousands of clones, roughly 84% recorded once. Sequenced here: CD4+ or CD8+ T cells sorted from blood, sampled in a trial of the OX40 agonist ivuxolimab. The receptor source for this set is an adult with an advanced solid tumor such as melanoma, head and neck, liver or kidney cancer.

The chain joins TRBV6-5 to TRBJ1-1; TRBD1 matches 11 bases. J lost 5 bases, V lost 6 bases, and 5 bases had no gene match. Germline V gives CDR1 MNHEY, CDR2 SVGAGI. The CDR3 length is 14 residues. The DNA of the CDR3 is TGTGCCAGCAGATCCGGGACAGGGGGAACTGAAGCTTTCTTT. The encoded protein is CASRSGTGGTEAFF.

The chain links TRBV6-5 to TRBJ1-1; weak D call: TRBD1 (6 bases). Germline CDR1 is MNHEY and CDR2 is SVGAGI. The CDR3 runs to 14 residues. V shed 6 bases and J shed 0 bases, with 11 bases lying between them. The CDR3 loop reads CASRGGSVNTEAFF. The DNA of the CDR3 is TGTGCCAGCAGGGGGGGCTCGGTGAACACTGAAGCTTTCTTT.

This clone appeared once. The chain uses TRBV6-1 and TRBJ1-1; maybe TRBD1 (6 bases). Germline CDR1 reads MNHNS; CDR2 reads SASEGT. The V and J ends lost 4 bases and 5 bases respectively, with 17 bases between them. The CDR3 totals 15 residues. CDR3 region: CASSGRTVPWTEAFF. In nucleotides, the CDR3 is TGTGCCAGCAGTGGTCGGACAGTTCCCTGGACTGAAGCTTTCTTT.

The CDR3 here is CASSPEVNYGYTF. CDR3 coding DNA: TGTGCCAGTAGTCCCGAGGTGAACTATGGCTACACCTTC. This rearrangement joins TRBV9 to TRBJ1-2; D unclear. Deletions cut 8 bases from V and 2 bases from J, with 13 bases between. The CDR3 totals 13 residues. Germline-derived CDR1 and CDR2 are SGDLS and YYNGEE.

J is TRBJ2-5 and V is TRBV7-2; no clear D. Germline V CDR1 and CDR2: SGHTA, FQGNSA. CDR3 size: 15 residues. V was shortened by 5 bases and J by 3 bases, with 16 bases between the two germline ends. The CDR3 bases are TGTGCCAGCAGCCCCTCCGGCAGAATGGAAGAGACCCAGTACTTC. It yields the protein CASSPSGRMEETQYF.

The rearrangement joins TRBV2 to TRBJ1-5; the D gene is possibly TRBD1 (5 bases). V dropped 4 bases and J dropped 5 bases, with 12 bases sitting between them. This CDR3 has 14 residues. Germline assignment: CDR1 SNHLY and CDR2 FYNNEI. CDR3 sequence (DNA): TGTGCCAGCAGTGGCTTAGCAGGGTATCAGCCCCAGCATTTT. Translated: CASSGLAGYQPQHF.

The chain recombines TRBV11-2 with TRBJ1-5, with a weak D call TRBD1 (5 bases). This CDR3 contains 12 residues. In germline, CDR1 is SGHAT, CDR2 FQNNGV. With 4 bases removed from V and 4 bases from J, the gap between germline ends came to 5 bases. The DNA of the CDR3 is TGTGCCAGCAGCTCAGGGAATCAGCCCCAGCATTTT. Its protein is CASSSGNQPQHF.

CDR3 sequence: CSARTLYEQYF. Here the CDR3 DNA reads TGCAGTGCTAGAACCCTTTACGAGCAGTACTTC. The chain recombines TRBV20-1 with TRBJ2-7; D is ambiguous. The CDR3 totals 11 residues. Trimming shortened V by 2 bases and J by 4 bases, and 6 bases separated the two germline ends. Germline V gene sequence: CDR1 DFQATT, CDR2 SNEGSKA (reference sequence).

The chain carries TRBV4-3 and TRBJ1-2; 9 nucleotides line up with TRBD1. The ends lost 4 bases at V and 11 bases at J; junction bases unmatched: 8. Germline V gene data show CDR1 as LGHNA and CDR2 as YSLEER. The CDR3 length is 13 residues. The CDR3 coding sequence is TGCGCCAGCAGCCCCGGGACAGGGCCCGGGTACACCTTC. The encoded protein is CASSPGTGPGYTF.

The rearrangement joins TRBV2 to TRBJ2-4; D is unresolved. Germline loops: CDR1 SNHLY, CDR2 FYNNEI. The V gene lost 3 bases and the J gene lost 0 bases, with 6 bases spanning the gap. This CDR3 spans 14 amino acids. The CDR3 DNA reads as TGTGCCAGCAGTGAGAGCGTAGCCAAAAACATTCAGTACTTC. It is translated as CASSESVAKNIQYF. The complete variable domain, with remaining parts taken from reference TRBV2 and TRBJ2-4, reads EPEVTQTPSHQVTQMGQEVILRCVPISNHLYFYWYRQILGQKVEFLVSFYNNEISEKSEIFDDQFSVERPDGSNFTLKIRSTKLEDSAMYFCASSESVAKNIQYFGAGTRLSVL.

This chain joins TRBV2 and TRBJ2-3, with TRBD2 matching over 9 bases. This CDR3 has 14 residues. The V gene end was trimmed by 4 bases and the J gene end by 3 bases; junction bases not matched to a gene: 2. Germline lookup yields CDR1 SNHLY and CDR2 FYNNEI. The CDR3 region is CASSASGKTDTQYF. CDR3 sequence (DNA): TGTGCCAGCAGTGCTAGCGGGAAGACAGATACGCAGTATTTT.

The chain combines TRBV2 with TRBJ2-7, with TRBD2 identical over 7 bases. In germline, CDR1 is SNHLY, CDR2 FYNNEI. The CDR3 sequence is 13 residues long. J lost 4 bases, V lost 7 bases, and 7 bases had no gene match. CDR3 loop: CASTGGLLYEQYF. As DNA, the CDR3 is TGTGCCAGCACGGGGGGACTTCTGTACGAGCAGTACTTC. The full variable domain, its missing parts supplied by reference TRBV2 and TRBJ2-7, is EPEVTQTPSHQVTQMGQEVILRCVPISNHLYFYWYRQILGQKVEFLVSFYNNEISEKSEIFDDQFSVERPDGSNFTLKIRSTKLEDSAMYFCASTGGLLYEQYFGPGTRLTVT.

The chain links TRBV28 to TRBJ1-2; 8 bases match TRBD1. This CDR3 is 18 amino acids long. The ends lost 2 bases at V and 1 base at J; junction bases unmatched: 12. Germline-derived CDR1 and CDR2 are MDHEN and SYDVKM. The CDR3 is CASSLDVGQASRNYGYTF. For the CDR3, the DNA is TGTGCCAGCAGTTTAGACGTGGGACAGGCGAGTCGTAACTATGGCTACACCTTC.

The V gene is TRBV6-5, the J gene TRBJ1-1; tentative D call: TRBD1 (6 bases). Germline-derived CDR1 and CDR2 are MNHEY and SVGAGI. The germline V and J ends were trimmed by 2 bases and 6 bases, with 10 bases remaining between them. The CDR3 contains 13 residues. In DNA form, the CDR3 reads TGTGCCAGCAGTTACGTAAAGGGGGCTGAAGCTTTCTTT. Residues: CASSYVKGAEAFF.

Only a few counts were recorded for this clone. The genes are TRBV19 and TRBJ1-1; no clear D. In germline, CDR1 is LNHDA, CDR2 SQIVND (reference sequence). The CDR3 runs to 13 residues. V was pared by 5 bases and J by 3 bases, with 10 bases between. CDR3 DNA: TGTGCCAGTAGTTCTTTATTGGACACTGAAGCTTTCTTT. Translation gives CASSSLLDTEAFF. The whole variable domain, filled in from reference TRBV19 and TRBJ1-1, reads DGGITQSPKYLFRKEGQNVTLSCEQNLNHDAMYWYRQDPGQGLRLIYYSQIVNDFQKGDIAEGYSVSREKKESFPLTVTSAQKNPTAFYLCASSSLLDTEAFFGQGTRLTVV.

The rearrangement uses TRBV5-5 and TRBJ1-2; 7 nucleotides match TRBD1. With V trimmed by 2 bases and J by 8 bases, 12 bases remained unmatched. CDR3 length equals 15 residues. Germline CDR1 and CDR2: SGHKS and YYEKEE (reference sequence). DNA for the CDR3: TGTGCCAGCAGCTTTGTAACCCAAGGGGGCTTAGGCTACACCTTC. This codes for CASSFVTQGGLGYTF.

This clone has a handful of counts. The CDR3 sequence: CAWRGSRGNGYTF. The CDR3 bases are TGTGCCTGGAGAGGTAGCCGAGGCAATGGCTACACCTTC. The chain is built from TRBV30 and TRBJ1-2; D uncertain. Per germline, CDR1 GTSNPN and CDR2 SVGIG (reference sequence). This CDR3 spans 13 amino acids. V was cut by 3 bases and J by 6 bases, with 14 bases left in between.

Only one count was recorded for this clone. V and J are TRBV5-1 and TRBJ2-1, with D possibly being TRBD1 (5 bases). Looked up from germline, CDR1 is SGHRS and CDR2 is YFSETQ. Trimming stripped 4 bases from V and 9 bases from J, with 17 bases between. CDR3 length equals 14 residues. The CDR3 DNA reads TGCGCCAGCAGCCCGGAACAGGTAGTGGGTGAGCAGTTCTTC. This sequence encodes CASSPEQVVGEQFF.